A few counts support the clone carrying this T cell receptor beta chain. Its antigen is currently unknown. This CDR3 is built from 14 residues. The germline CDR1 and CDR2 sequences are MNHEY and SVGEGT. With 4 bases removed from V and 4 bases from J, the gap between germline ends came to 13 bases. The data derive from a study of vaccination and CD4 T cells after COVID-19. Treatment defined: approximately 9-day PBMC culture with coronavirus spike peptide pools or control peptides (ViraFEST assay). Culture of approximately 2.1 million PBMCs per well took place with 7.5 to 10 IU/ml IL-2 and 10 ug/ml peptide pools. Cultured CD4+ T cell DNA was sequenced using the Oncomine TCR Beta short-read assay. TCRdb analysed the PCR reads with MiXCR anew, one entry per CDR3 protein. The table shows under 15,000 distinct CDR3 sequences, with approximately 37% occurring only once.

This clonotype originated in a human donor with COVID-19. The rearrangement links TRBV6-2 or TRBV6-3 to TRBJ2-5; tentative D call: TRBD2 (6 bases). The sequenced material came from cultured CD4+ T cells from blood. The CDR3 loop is CASSFTHGGETQYF. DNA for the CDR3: TGTGCCAGCAGTTTCACCCACGGGGGAGAGACCCAGTACTTC.